These 28 T cell receptor beta chains came from one sample sequenced in a study of cytomegalovirus exposure and HLA in healthy donors. PCR used 60 Vbeta primers and 13 Jbeta primers. Clones were read by immunoSEQ multiplex PCR, and TCRdb kept only the in-frame ones, dropping some. The sample holds under 200,000 clones; roughly 80% are singletons and the top ten take 6.3%. Sequencing was carried out using PBMCs. Receptors originate from a man aged 35 to 55 in good health and CMV-seropositive.

The DNA of the CDR3 is TGTGCCAGCAGCCCCGGGACAGGGGTTATGGAGACCCAGTACTTC. This gives the protein CASSPGTGVMETQYF. The genes are TRBV7-3 and TRBJ2-5; 10 positions match TRBD1. Germline V CDR1 and CDR2: SGHTA, FQGTGA. The junction had 8 bases not matched to a gene; V was cut back by 5 bases and J by 5 bases. The CDR3 runs 15 residues.

The gene calls are TRBV10-1 and TRBJ1-3, with D unclear. CDR1 is WNHNN, CDR2 SYGVQD, per germline (reference sequence). With 2 bases removed from V and 0 bases from J, the gap between germline ends came to 5 bases. The CDR3 has 14 amino acids. Here the CDR3 DNA reads TGCGCCAGCAGTGAGACTTTCTCTGGAAACACCATATATTTT. As protein: CASSETFSGNTIYF.

This sequence joins TRBV9 and TRBJ2-5; D may be TRBD2 (7 bases). Germline V CDR1 and CDR2: SGDLS, YYNGEE. The CDR3 contains 15 residues. Trimming removed 0 bases at V and 5 bases at J, with 14 bases between. CDR3 sequence reads: CASSVVGGPGETQYF. CDR3 nucleotides: TGTGCCAGCAGCGTAGTCGGGGGGCCAGGGGAGACCCAGTACTTC.

The chain couples TRBV30 to TRBJ2-3, with 9 bases lining up with TRBD2. The CDR3 extends over 16 amino acids. Germline trimming cut 1 base from V and 2 bases from J; bases unmatched to any gene: 7. The germline V gene has CDR1 GTSNPN and CDR2 SVGIG (reference sequence). The CDR3 here is CAWSAISGGTTDTQYF. The CDR3 DNA is TGTGCCTGGAGTGCCATTAGCGGGGGTACCACAGATACGCAGTATTTT. The entire variable domain, with the rest obtained from reference TRBV30 and TRBJ2-3, is as follows: SQTIHQWPATLVQPVGSPLSLECTVEGTSNPNLYWYRQAAGRGLQLLFYSVGIGQISSEVPQNLSASRPQDRQFILSSKKLLLSDSGFYLCAWSAISGGTTDTQYFGPGTRLTVL.

This clone was seen only once. The chain carries TRBV27 and TRBJ2-3; 8 bases are a match to TRBD2. From germline, CDR1 is MNHEY and CDR2 SMNVEV (reference sequence). The CDR3 loop spans 14 amino acids. V lost 7 bases to trimming and J lost 6 bases; unmatched junction nucleotides: 9. The CDR3 is CASIRAGGLDTQYF. The CDR3 DNA follows: TGTGCCAGCATTAGGGCGGGGGGACTGGATACGCAGTATTTT.

V is TRBV28 and J is TRBJ2-7; D call uncertain. Deletions cut 2 bases from V and 5 bases from J, with 13 bases between. From germline, CDR1 is MDHEN and CDR2 SYDVKM. The CDR3 has 14 residues. CDR3 nucleotide sequence: TGTGCCAGCAGTTTAAGGCTAGTAACCCACGAGCAGTACTTC. Residues: CASSLRLVTHEQYF.

The chain joins TRBV27 to TRBJ2-3; D not resolved. The CDR3 consists of 13 residues. Germline V gene lookup returns CDR1 MNHEY and CDR2 SMNVEV (reference sequence). With 2 bases removed from V and 0 bases from J, the gap between germline ends came to 3 bases. CDR3 nucleotides: TGTGCCAGCAGTTTAAGCAGCACAGATACGCAGTATTTT. It codes for CASSLSSTDTQYF.

The chain joins TRBV7-8 to TRBJ1-4; TRBD1 matches 9 bases. The V gene end was trimmed by 4 bases and the J gene end by 7 bases; junction bases not matched to a gene: 4. Germline loops: CDR1 SGHVS, CDR2 FQNEAQ. This CDR3 is 14 amino acids long. DNA of the CDR3: TGTGCCAGCAGCTCACAGGGGGCGGGTGAAAAACTGTTTTTT. Its translation is CASSSQGAGEKLFF.

The chain employs TRBV5-6 and TRBJ1-5; D perhaps matches TRBD1 (6 bases). The CDR3 length is 16 residues. From germline, CDR1 is SGHDT and CDR2 YYEEEE. V dropped 4 bases and J dropped 2 bases, with 16 bases sitting between them. The CDR3: CASSPRGGLGNQPQHF. Written as DNA, the CDR3 is TGTGCCAGCAGCCCACGGGGGGGGCTGGGCAATCAGCCCCAGCATTTT.

This chain links TRBV9 with TRBJ2-4; D might be TRBD2 (5 bases). Germline assignment: CDR1 SGDLS and CDR2 YYNGEE. Trimming left V 3 bases short and J 5 bases short, with 12 bases between. The CDR3 spans 14 residues. In nucleotides, the CDR3 is TGTGCCAGCAGCGGGGAGAACCGGGAAAACATTCAGTACTTC. Amino acid sequence: CASSGENRENIQYF.

The genes are TRBV7-9 and TRBJ2-1; the D gene is possibly TRBD2 (6 bases). Germline V gene data show CDR1 as SEHNR and CDR2 as FQNEAQ (reference sequence). Trimming removed 5 bases from V and 8 bases from J, with 16 bases in between. The CDR3 contains 14 residues. Here the CDR3 reads CASSPGLSPHEQFF. CDR3 DNA: TGTGCCAGCAGCCCCGGACTATCCCCGCATGAGCAGTTCTTC.

This clone was observed once. The chain has TRBV7-9 and TRBJ2-4; 12 nucleotides align to TRBD1. The length of the CDR3 is 17 residues. The V gene end was trimmed by 4 bases and the J gene end by 6 bases; junction bases not matched to a gene: 10. The germline gives CDR1 SEHNR, CDR2 FQNEAQ (reference sequence). The DNA for the CDR3 is TGTGCCAGCAGCTCTACCGGGACAGGGGGCCTCTTAAACATTCAGTACTTC. Its translation: CASSSTGTGGLLNIQYF.

The chain has TRBV27 and TRBJ2-7; maybe TRBD1 (5 bases). The CDR3 length is 16 residues. CDR1 is MNHEY, CDR2 SMNVEV, per germline (reference sequence). Trimming shortened V by 0 bases and J by 3 bases, and 15 bases separated the two germline ends. Here the CDR3 DNA reads TGTGCCAGCAGTTTATCGGAAAGGGGTGGGCTCTACGAGCAGTACTTC. Its translation is CASSLSERGGLYEQYF.

The chain employs TRBV5-1 and TRBJ2-7, with 10 nucleotides matching TRBD2. J gave up 7 bases and V 4 bases, and 11 bases lay outside the gene matches. CDR3 length equals 15 residues. CDR1 and CDR2 from the germline V gene are SGHRS and YFSETQ. The CDR3 region is CASSKSGGAVGEQYF. CDR3 nucleotide sequence: TGCGCCAGCAGCAAGAGCGGGGGGGCCGTCGGGGAGCAGTACTTC.

The chain joins TRBV9 to TRBJ2-5; tentative D call: TRBD2 (6 bases). V was pared by 4 bases and J by 5 bases, with 12 bases between. This CDR3 is built from 13 residues. The germline gives CDR1 SGDLS, CDR2 YYNGEE. The CDR3 is CASSFSDYETQYF. CDR3 bases: TGTGCCAGCAGCTTCTCGGACTACGAGACCCAGTACTTC.

Concerning this clone itself: Distinct nucleotide sequences in the sample also encode this CDR3. V gene TRBV5-1 combines with J gene TRBJ1-2; 11 nucleotides match TRBD1. CDR1 is SGHRS and CDR2 is YFSETQ in the germline V gene. CDR3 length equals 15 residues. V lost 0 bases and J lost 8; bases outside the gene matches: 6. The CDR3 DNA sequence: TGCGCCAGCAGCTTGGCAGGACAGGGGGCATCCGGCTACACCTTC. It is translated as CASSLAGQGASGYTF.

The CDR3 DNA sequence: TGTGCCAGCAGCCGGGCGGGGGAGCCCAGGGATACGCAGTATTTT. It yields the protein CASSRAGEPRDTQYF. V and J are TRBV11-2 and TRBJ2-3, with TRBD2 matching over 7 bases. This CDR3 has 15 residues. Per the germline V gene, CDR1 is SGHAT and CDR2 is FQNNGV. The junction had 11 bases not matched to a gene; V was cut back by 5 bases and J by 6 bases. Filled out from reference TRBV11-2 and TRBJ2-3, the complete variable domain reads EAGVAQSPRYKIIEKRQSVAFWCNPISGHATLYWYQQILGQGPKLLIQFQNNGVVDDSQLPKDRFSAERLKGVDSTLKIQPAKLEDSAVYLCASSRAGEPRDTQYFGPGTRLTVL.

The chain has TRBV6-4 and TRBJ2-2, with TRBD2 identical over 9 bases. The V segment lost 3 bases and the J segment 4 bases; nucleotides outside the gene matches: 0. The CDR3 is made up of 14 amino acids. Germline CDR1 and CDR2: MRHNA and SNTAGT. CDR3 nucleotides: TGTGCCAGCAGTGAGGGACTAGCCACCGGGGAGCTGTTTTTT. Translation gives CASSEGLATGELFF.

Here the CDR3 DNA reads TGCGCCAGCAGCCTGGGCGGGTTGGGGGGCTACACCTTC. As protein: CASSLGGLGGYTF. V is TRBV5-1 and J is TRBJ1-2; D is unclear. The CDR3 loop spans 13 amino acids. Germline lookup yields CDR1 SGHRS and CDR2 YFSETQ. Trimming removed 4 bases at V and 8 bases at J, with 15 bases between.

This clone has only a few counts. V gene TRBV27 combines with J gene TRBJ1-1; 8 bases fit TRBD1. This CDR3 is 14 amino acids long. With V trimmed by 6 bases and J by 5 bases, 8 bases remained unmatched. CDR1 is MNHEY and CDR2 is SMNVEV in the germline V gene (reference sequence). CDR3 nucleotides: TGTGCCAGCAGCCAGACAGGGGTGGGTACTGAAGCTTTCTTT. It codes for CASSQTGVGTEAFF.

V is TRBV4-2 and J is TRBJ1-2, with a possible D match to TRBD1 (5 bases). The CDR3 length is 14 residues. Germline CDR1 reads LGHNA; CDR2 reads YNFKEQ. V lost 0 bases, J lost 7 bases, and 12 bases lay in between. The CDR3 DNA reads as TGTGCCAGCAGCCAAGAAAACCAGGGTGGTGGCTACACCTTC. This gives the protein CASSQENQGGGYTF.

The chain recombines TRBV5-8 with TRBJ1-5; TRBD1 matches at 7 bases. V lost 4 bases and J lost 0; bases outside the gene matches: 4. Germline CDR1 is SGHTS and CDR2 is YDEGEE. The length of the CDR3 is 15 residues. CDR3 sequence (DNA): TGTGCCAGCAGCGGGGGACAGTATAGCAATCAGCCCCAGCATTTT. Protein sequence: CASSGGQYSNQPQHF.

This chain links TRBV6-5 with TRBJ1-2; perhaps TRBD1 as D (6 bases). This CDR3 spans 12 amino acids. Germline lookup yields CDR1 MNHEY and CDR2 SVGAGI. V lost 8 bases, J lost 5 bases, and 12 bases lay in between. The CDR3 nucleotides are TGTGCCAGCGGGGGGGCGGATTATGGCTACACCTTC. Translation gives CASGGADYGYTF.

The gene calls are TRBV7-9 and TRBJ1-5, with D possibly being TRBD1 (5 bases). Germline CDR1 SEHNR, CDR2 FQNEAQ (reference sequence). V lost 7 bases, J lost 6 bases, and 22 bases lay in between. This CDR3 is 16 amino acids long. In DNA, the CDR3 is TGTGCCAGCACCACGTTTGTCAGGGTGAGAATTCAGCCCCAGCATTTT. Its translation is CASTTFVRVRIQPQHF.

J is TRBJ2-3 and V is TRBV4-3; D is perhaps TRBD2 (5 bases). Trimming pared 9 bases from V and 2 bases from J, leaving 12 bases between. Per germline, CDR1 LGHNA and CDR2 YSLEER. The CDR3 totals 13 residues. The CDR3 reads CASSEGITDTQYF. CDR3 nucleotides: TGCGCCAGTTCCGAGGGAATCACAGATACGCAGTATTTT.

This chain links TRBV5-4 with TRBJ1-4; TRBD1 matches at 11 bases. Germline loops: CDR1 SGHNT, CDR2 YYREEE (reference sequence). This CDR3 spans 16 amino acids. V shed 4 bases and J 0 bases; nucleotides not matched to a gene: 2. The DNA for the CDR3 is TGTGCCAGCAGCCGGGGACAGGGGGCAACTAATGAAAAACTGTTTTTT. Protein: CASSRGQGATNEKLFF.

The gene calls are TRBV9 and TRBJ2-2, with unresolved D. The CDR3 contains 12 residues. The germline V gene encodes CDR1 SGDLS and CDR2 YYNGEE. Trimming shortened V by 7 bases and J by 7 bases, and 11 bases separated the two germline ends. CDR3 DNA: TGTGCCAGCGAGAGCTACGGCGGGGAGCTGTTTTTT. Protein: CASESYGGELFF.

The V gene is TRBV19, the J gene TRBJ1-2, with TRBD1 identical over 8 bases. The CDR3 extends over 13 amino acids. In germline, CDR1 is LNHDA, CDR2 SQIVND (reference sequence). Losses at the gene ends were 8 bases for V and 8 bases for J; bases not matched to a gene: 10. The CDR3 reads CASLDRVEGGYTF. The CDR3 region has the DNA TGTGCCAGTTTGGACAGGGTAGAAGGGGGCTACACCTTC.